Described below is a single TCR beta chain sequence and its context. From germline, CDR1 is DFQATT and CDR2 SNEGSKA (reference sequence). Trimming stripped 0 bases from V and 1 base from J, with 12 bases between. The CDR3 totals 15 residues. This entry comes from a study of response to subunit inactivated influenza vaccine. Using its own MiXCR run on the RT-PCR reads, TCRdb lists one record per CDR3 protein. This table has just under 550,000 distinct CDR3 sequences, around 25% appearing once. This sample also belongs to another study, concerning T cells expressing NK-cell markers. That report notes: Researchers built TCR beta cDNA using 5'RACE template switching with UMIs.

Here the sequenced sample was CD4+ T cells sorted from PBMCs, taken roughly 12 days after vaccination. The V gene is TRBV20-1, the J gene TRBJ1-2; D is unclear. The clonotype comes from a man aged 50 to 60 who received an inactivated influenza vaccine. As DNA, the CDR3 is TGCAGTGCTAGAGATAGGTTATCAAATAACTATGGCTACACCTTC. This codes for CSARDRLSNNYGYTF.